This is a list of T cell receptor beta chains from one sample in a study of T cell responses to AZD1222 COVID-19 vaccine. Here immunoSEQ multiplex PCR was the method, and the copy in TCRdb shows in-frame clones only, minus some. The sample shows some 110,000 clones, around nine tenths of them seen only once. This specimen consisted of peripheral blood, obtained 28 days after the second AZD1222 dose. The source of these receptors is an adult who received the AZD1222 COVID-19 vaccine. Each CDR3 is given with its conserved first and last residue. A D gene is named only where the DNA matches it firmly. Part of the rows lack a size; the others show once, few, many or a class for expanded clones.

j_gene: TRBJ2-7; d_gene: TRBD2; abundance: -; len: 14; v_gene: TRBV6-2/TRBV6-3; CDR3aa: CASSTGLEFYEQYF; CDR3nt: TGTGCCAGCAGTACCGGACTAGAATTCTACGAGCAGTACTTC
j_gene: TRBJ2-5; d_gene: -; abundance: -; len: 13; v_gene: TRBV7-3; CDR3aa: CASSLSRQETQYF; CDR3nt: TGTGCCAGCAGCTTAAGCAGACAAGAGACCCAGTACTTC
j_gene: TRBJ1-2; d_gene: TRBD1; abundance: -; len: 12; v_gene: TRBV27; CDR3aa: CASSDAGGDYTF; CDR3nt: TGTGCCAGCAGCGACGCAGGGGGAGACTACACCTTC
j_gene: TRBJ1-3; d_gene: -; abundance: -; len: 15; v_gene: TRBV2; CDR3aa: CASSEGLSSGNTIYF; CDR3nt: TGTGCCAGCAGTGAGGGTCTCAGCTCTGGAAACACCATATATTTT
j_gene: TRBJ1-5; d_gene: TRBD1; abundance: few; len: 16; v_gene: TRBV19; CDR3aa: CASSSFDRGRNQPQHF; CDR3nt: TGTGCCAGTAGTAGTTTCGACAGGGGGCGGAATCAGCCCCAGCATTTT
j_gene: TRBJ1-6; d_gene: TRBD1; abundance: once; len: 16; v_gene: TRBV9; CDR3aa: CASSATWTGPNSPLHF; CDR3nt: TGTGCCAGCAGCGCCACCTGGACAGGGCCGAATTCACCCCTCCACTTT
j_gene: TRBJ2-5; d_gene: -; abundance: once; len: 15; v_gene: TRBV4-2; CDR3aa: CASSQDYQDKETQYF; CDR3nt: TGTGCCAGCAGCCAAGATTATCAGGATAAAGAGACCCAGTACTTC
j_gene: TRBJ1-3; d_gene: -; abundance: -; len: 16; v_gene: TRBV7-3; CDR3aa: CASSLTDRSSGNTIYF; CDR3nt: TGTGCCAGCAGCTTAACGGACCGAAGCTCTGGAAACACCATATATTTT
j_gene: TRBJ1-5; d_gene: -; abundance: -; len: 14; v_gene: TRBV18; CDR3aa: CASSPEKGGQPQHF; CDR3nt: TGTGCCAGCTCACCAGAAAAGGGTGGACAGCCCCAGCATTTT
j_gene: TRBJ1-2; d_gene: -; abundance: -; len: 15; v_gene: TRBV28; CDR3aa: CASSAAGSGYYGYTF; CDR3nt: TGTGCCAGCAGTGCCGCCGGTAGCGGGTACTATGGCTACACCTTC
j_gene: TRBJ1-2; d_gene: -; abundance: -; len: 12; v_gene: TRBV28; CDR3aa: CASSLLGTGYTF; CDR3nt: TGTGCCAGCAGTTTATTAGGGACCGGCTACACCTTC
j_gene: TRBJ2-7; d_gene: -; abundance: -; len: 13; v_gene: TRBV19; CDR3aa: CASSTGSYREQYF; CDR3nt: TGTGCCAGTAGTACCGGGAGTTACCGCGAGCAGTACTTC
j_gene: TRBJ2-7; d_gene: TRBD2; abundance: once; len: 15; v_gene: TRBV11-2; CDR3aa: CASSSYRGRAYEQYF; CDR3nt: TGTGCCAGCAGCTCGTATCGCGGGAGGGCCTACGAGCAGTACTTC
j_gene: TRBJ1-5; d_gene: -; abundance: -; len: 15; v_gene: TRBV2; CDR3aa: CASSEQGLSNQPQHF; CDR3nt: TGTGCCAGCAGTGAGCAGGGCCTTAGCAATCAGCCCCAGCATTTT
j_gene: TRBJ2-5; d_gene: TRBD1; abundance: -; len: 14; v_gene: TRBV19; CDR3aa: CASSILPGGETQYF; CDR3nt: TGTGCCAGTAGTATACTACCAGGGGGAGAGACCCAGTACTTC
j_gene: TRBJ1-2; d_gene: TRBD1; abundance: -; len: 16; v_gene: TRBV7-8; CDR3aa: CASSLVGTGMNYGYTF; CDR3nt: TGTGCCAGCAGCTTAGTGGGGACAGGCATGAACTATGGCTACACCTTC
j_gene: TRBJ1-5; d_gene: -; abundance: -; len: 16; v_gene: TRBV7-2; CDR3aa: CASSESRGSSNQPQHF; CDR3nt: TGTGCCAGCAGTGAGAGCCGTGGCAGTAGCAATCAGCCCCAGCATTTT
j_gene: TRBJ1-1; d_gene: -; abundance: once; len: 15; v_gene: TRBV4-3; CDR3aa: CASSAASGTNTEAFF; CDR3nt: TGCGCCAGCAGCGCCGCTTCCGGGACGAACACTGAAGCTTTCTTT
j_gene: TRBJ1-3; d_gene: TRBD1; abundance: -; len: 15; v_gene: TRBV7-9; CDR3aa: CASSSFRDRGNTIYF; CDR3nt: TGTGCCAGCAGCTCATTCCGGGACAGGGGAAACACCATATATTTT
j_gene: TRBJ1-1; d_gene: -; abundance: -; len: 15; v_gene: TRBV18; CDR3aa: CASSPPYGRQTEAFF; CDR3nt: TGTGCCAGCTCACCACCGTACGGCCGCCAAACTGAAGCTTTCTTT
j_gene: TRBJ1-2; d_gene: -; abundance: once; len: 13; v_gene: TRBV11-3; CDR3aa: CASSLSTGNGYTF; CDR3nt: TGTGCCAGCAGCCTCTCCACAGGGAATGGCTACACCTTC
j_gene: TRBJ2-3; d_gene: TRBD2; abundance: -; len: 16; v_gene: TRBV28; CDR3aa: CASSYQQRETADTQYF; CDR3nt: TGTGCCAGCAGTTACCAACAGCGGGAGACTGCAGATACGCAGTATTTT
j_gene: TRBJ2-4; d_gene: -; abundance: -; len: 15; v_gene: TRBV2; CDR3aa: CASKDGILAKNIQYF; CDR3nt: TGTGCCAGCAAGGACGGAATATTAGCCAAAAACATTCAGTACTTC